Shown below are 29 T cell receptor beta chains from a single sample sequenced in a study of shared clonotypes between healthy human individuals. Using immunoSEQ multiplex PCR, the repertoire was profiled, and TCRdb retains in-frame clones only, with some absent. Of 2 million to 2.5 million clones listed, 80% to 95% are singletons. Material: naive CD4+ T cells from PBMCs. Noted subset: CD45RA+ positively selected. The receptors shown here come from a man younger than 35 in good health. Some clones in this sample may be carry-over from other donors' samples.

V usage is TRBV6-5 and J usage is TRBJ2-1, with D uncertain. Trimming took 5 bases from V and 0 from J, leaving 8 bases between them. The CDR3 sequence is 14 residues long. Germline V CDR1 and CDR2: MNHEY, SVGAGI. The CDR3 coding sequence is TGTGCCAGCAGTGTACAAAACTCCTACAATGAGCAGTTCTTC. Translating it yields CASSVQNSYNEQFF.

This chain uses TRBV14 with TRBJ2-7; no reliable D call. CDR1 and CDR2 from the germline V gene are SGHDN and FVKESK. Trimming stripped 2 bases from V and 2 bases from J, with 10 bases between. This CDR3 is 14 amino acids long. The CDR3 DNA reads TGTGCCAGCAGCCAAACCTTCCGCCCCTACGAGCAGTACTTC. The encoded protein is CASSQTFRPYEQYF.

The rearrangement joins TRBV7-9 to TRBJ2-7; maybe TRBD2 (6 bases). CDR1 SEHNR and CDR2 FQNEAQ come from the germline V gene (reference sequence). Between the trimmed V and J ends, which lost 4 bases and 9 bases, there was a span of 16 bases. There are 13 residues in the CDR3. This CDR3 reads CASSSGLPEAQYF. In DNA, the CDR3 is TGTGCCAGCAGCTCAGGACTACCCGAGGCGCAGTACTTC.

The count of this clone is one. The gene calls are TRBV19 and TRBJ2-2; no clear D gene. Trimming cost V 9 bases and J 0 bases, with 20 bases left between them. The CDR3 contains 17 residues. Per the germline V gene, CDR1 is LNHDA and CDR2 is SQIVND (reference sequence). CDR3 region: CARTREKKEPNTGELFF. In DNA form, the CDR3 reads TGTGCCAGGACCCGTGAAAAAAAGGAACCGAACACCGGGGAGCTGTTTTTT.

Turning to this clone: The same CDR3 arises from other DNA sequences in this sample as well. V is TRBV5-4 and J is TRBJ2-5; 7 nucleotides agree with TRBD2. Trimming cost V 2 bases and J 0 bases; bases outside gene matches: 1. Germline values: CDR1 SGHNT, CDR2 YYREEE (reference sequence). The CDR3 length is 14 residues. Here the CDR3 reads CASSFGGDQETQYF. CDR3 in DNA: TGTGCCAGCAGCTTTGGGGGGGACCAAGAGACCCAGTACTTC.

CDR3 nucleotides: TGTGCCAGCAGGGAACTAACGGTGGGAGATGGCTACACCTTC. This translates into CASRELTVGDGYTF. The gene calls are TRBV6-1 and TRBJ1-2; no clear D. Germline V CDR1 and CDR2: MNHNS, SASEGT. V was clipped by 6 bases and J by 6 bases, with 17 bases between them. This CDR3 region has 14 residues.

This sequence joins TRBV6-1 and TRBJ2-5; 13 bases align to TRBD2. Germline CDR1 MNHNS, CDR2 SASEGT. The CDR3 consists of 17 residues. Trimming took 1 base from V and 5 from J; bases not matched to a gene: 7. CDR3 sequence (DNA): TGTGCCAGCAGTGAAGGAAGACTAGCGGGAGGCGGTGAGACCCAGTACTTC. Encoded protein: CASSEGRLAGGGETQYF.

In DNA, the CDR3 is TGTGCCAGCAGCAAGGTCGGGGCGGCCGCCGGGGAGCTGTTTTTT. Protein sequence: CASSKVGAAAGELFF. The rearrangement uses TRBV7-8 and TRBJ2-2; D is perhaps TRBD1 or TRBD2 (5 bases each). Germline CDR1 SGHVS, CDR2 FQNEAQ. V lost 5 bases and J lost 6, with 16 bases in between. The CDR3 length is 15 residues.

This clone was detected once. The chain recombines TRBV5-5 with TRBJ1-2; D unresolved. Germline V gene lookup returns CDR1 SGHKS and CDR2 YYEKEE (reference sequence). This CDR3 comprises 13 residues. The germline V and J ends were trimmed by 4 bases and 2 bases, with 9 bases remaining between them. The CDR3 sequence: CASSPLRNYGYTF. CDR3 in DNA: TGTGCCAGCAGCCCCCTTCGAAACTATGGCTACACCTTC.

The chain is built from TRBV19 and TRBJ1-5; a weak D match, TRBD1 (5 bases). The ends were cut back, 3 bases at V and 11 bases at J, with 11 bases in the middle. CDR3 length: 12 amino acids. The V gene's germline CDR1 is LNHDA and CDR2 SQIVND (reference sequence). CDR3 bases: TGTGCCAGTAGTATGGATCCCAGGGCCCAGCATTTT. Translating gives CASSMDPRAQHF.

The chain uses TRBV15 and TRBJ2-7; a possible D gene is TRBD1 (5 bases). V lost 4 bases to trimming and J lost 4 bases, with 20 bases between them. Germline-derived CDR1 and CDR2 are LNHNV and YYDKDF (reference sequence). The CDR3 contains 16 residues. This chain's CDR3 is CATSKNPQGSGYEQYF. CDR3 coding DNA: TGTGCCACCAGCAAAAATCCCCAGGGTAGTGGGTACGAGCAGTACTTC.

The rearrangement links TRBV30 to TRBJ2-1; TRBD2 matches at 13 bases. The germline V gene encodes CDR1 GTSNPN and CDR2 SVGIG (reference sequence). Trimming cost V 5 bases and J 0 bases; bases outside gene matches: 7. CDR3 size: 17 residues. CDR3 DNA: TGTGCCTGGGTCGGGACTAGCGGGACGAGCTCCTACAATGAGCAGTTCTTC. Protein product: CAWVGTSGTSSYNEQFF.

The table lists this clone with a count of one. The V gene is TRBV5-1, the J gene TRBJ2-2, with D uncertain. Germline CDR1 SGHRS, CDR2 YFSETQ. The CDR3 has 14 amino acids. V shed 2 bases and J shed 4 bases, with 9 bases lying between them. CDR3 coding DNA: TGCGCCAGCAGCTTCATGGCAGGCACCGGGGAGCTGTTTTTT. Translation: CASSFMAGTGELFF.

The table lists this clone with a count of one. Written as DNA, the CDR3 is TGCGCCAGCAGCTTGATCGGGACAGCAGAAGAGACCCAGTACTTC. Translating gives CASSLIGTAEETQYF. The rearrangement joins TRBV5-1 to TRBJ2-5; TRBD1 agrees at 7 bases. The CDR3 covers 15 residues. Unmatched junction bases numbered 6, after V lost 1 base and J lost 3 bases. Germline values: CDR1 SGHRS, CDR2 YFSETQ.

The chain carries TRBV4-1 and TRBJ1-5, with D perhaps TRBD1 (5 bases). The CDR3 spans 15 residues. V was trimmed by 4 bases and J by 4 bases, leaving 14 bases between them. The germline V gene has CDR1 MGHRA and CDR2 YSYEKL. The CDR3 protein is CASSRLQGINQPQHF. The CDR3 bases are TGCGCCAGCAGCCGGCTCCAGGGCATTAATCAGCCCCAGCATTTT.

This clone came up once. V and J are TRBV19 and TRBJ1-2; a weak D match, TRBD1 (5 bases). Looked up from germline, CDR1 is LNHDA and CDR2 is SQIVND (reference sequence). V lost 7 bases to trimming and J lost 2 bases, with 11 bases between them. This CDR3 is 13 amino acids long. CDR3 coding DNA: TGTGCCAGTACCCCATGGGGGAACTATGGCTACACCTTC. Its protein product is CASTPWGNYGYTF.

The V and J genes are TRBV5-1 and TRBJ2-4, with D perhaps TRBD1 (6 bases). CDR3 length equals 16 residues. Trimming pared 0 bases from V and 2 bases from J, leaving 12 bases between. Germline V gene sequence: CDR1 SGHRS, CDR2 YFSETQ. DNA for the CDR3: TGCGCCAGCAGCTTGGAACAGGGAAGGACCAAAAACATTCAGTACTTC. Translating it yields CASSLEQGRTKNIQYF. Drawing the rest from reference TRBV5-1 and TRBJ2-4, the complete variable domain is KAGVTQTPRYLIKTRGQQVTLSCSPISGHRSVSWYQQTPGQGLQFLFEYFSETQRNKGNFPGRFSGRQFSNSRSEMNVSTLELGDSALYLCASSLEQGRTKNIQYFGAGTRLSVL.

The gene calls are TRBV29-1 and TRBJ2-7; D could derive from TRBD1 or TRBD2 (5 bases each). Trimming took off 4 bases at V and 3 bases at J, with 10 bases between the two ends. Germline CDR1 and CDR2: SQVTM and ANQGSEA. The CDR3 loop spans 12 amino acids. The CDR3 loop reads CSVAWGIYEQYF. CDR3 bases: TGCAGCGTTGCATGGGGGATCTACGAGCAGTACTTC.

This chain joins TRBV9 and TRBJ2-6; 8 bases are a match to TRBD2. Germline V gene lookup returns CDR1 SGDLS and CDR2 YYNGEE. The V segment lost 6 bases and the J segment 4 bases; nucleotides outside the gene matches: 9. The CDR3 totals 16 residues. The CDR3 sequence: CASKGERESGANVLTF. CDR3 nucleotide sequence: TGTGCCAGCAAGGGGGAGCGGGAGTCCGGGGCCAACGTCCTGACTTTC. The whole variable domain, filled in from reference TRBV9 and TRBJ2-6, reads DSGVTQTPKHLITATGQRVTLRCSPRSGDLSVYWYQQSLDQGLQFLIQYYNGEERAKGNILERFSAQQFPDLHSELNLSSLELGDSALYFCASKGERESGANVLTFGAGSRLTVL.

This sequence joins TRBV25-1 and TRBJ1-1; 11 positions agree with TRBD1. V trimming: 6 bases; J trimming: 7 bases; junction bases outside the gene matches: 7. Germline V lookup: CDR1 MGHDK, CDR2 SYGVNS. CDR3 length: 14 amino acids. In nucleotides, the CDR3 is TGTGCCAGCAGGGGGACAGGGGGACACGGTGAAGCTTTCTTT. This encodes CASRGTGGHGEAFF.

A single count supports this clone. V gene TRBV7-2 combines with J gene TRBJ1-2, with a weak D call TRBD1 (5 bases). The CDR3 is 14 amino acids. V shed 1 base and J shed 7 bases, with 13 bases lying between them. Germline CDR1 SGHTA, CDR2 FQGNSA. CDR3 in DNA: TGTGCCAGCAGCTTAGGGTTTCTGGGGGGTGGCTACACCTTC. Translated: CASSLGFLGGGYTF.

This clone was detected only once. V and J are TRBV12-5 and TRBJ2-6; D possibly corresponds to TRBD1 (5 bases). Germline values: CDR1 LGHNT, CDR2 FRNRAP. V was pared by 0 bases and J by 2 bases, with 11 bases between. The CDR3 has 17 residues. CDR3 residues: CASGLVQLGAGANVLTF. In nucleotides, the CDR3 is TGTGCTAGTGGTTTGGTACAGTTAGGGGCTGGGGCCAACGTCCTGACTTTC.

The chain employs TRBV5-1 and TRBJ2-3; D might be TRBD2 (6 bases). There are 17 residues in the CDR3. The V gene lost 0 bases and the J gene lost 1 base, with 15 bases spanning the gap. Germline-derived CDR1 and CDR2 are SGHRS and YFSETQ. CDR3 in amino acids: CASSLAFGGGGTDTQYF. Here the CDR3 DNA reads TGCGCCAGCAGCTTGGCCTTCGGTGGAGGGGGCACAGATACGCAGTATTTT.

V and J are TRBV6-1 and TRBJ1-2; the D gene is possibly TRBD1 (6 bases). This CDR3 has 16 residues. V was cut by 0 bases and J by 4 bases, with 15 bases left in between. Germline CDR1 reads MNHNS; CDR2 reads SASEGT. The CDR3 DNA reads as TGTGCCAGCAGTGAAGCGCACGGACAGCCACTCTATGGCTACACCTTC. It is translated as CASSEAHGQPLYGYTF.

This clone was seen a few times. The chain carries TRBV18 and TRBJ1-1; no reliable D call. V lost 3 bases, J lost 7 bases, and 9 bases lay in between. The CDR3 covers 12 residues. Germline CDR1 is KGHSH and CDR2 is LQKENI. The DNA for the CDR3 is TGTGCCAGCTCACCTTACCGGAGTGAAGCTTTCTTT. Its translation: CASSPYRSEAFF.

V gene TRBV29-1 combines with J gene TRBJ1-1; D remains unclear. The CDR3 sequence is 13 residues long. Trimming removed 3 bases from V and 1 base from J, with 9 bases in between. The germline V gene encodes CDR1 SQVTM and CDR2 ANQGSEA. For the CDR3, the DNA is TGCAGCGTTGAGAGATCCGCGAACACTGAAGCTTTCTTT. Amino acids: CSVERSANTEAFF.

CDR3 nucleotides: TGTGCCAGCATGGGGTACCGCTTCCAGTCCTACGAGCAGTACTTC. This encodes CASMGYRFQSYEQYF. J is TRBJ2-7 and V is TRBV6-1; no clear D gene. Germline V gene sequence: CDR1 MNHNS, CDR2 SASEGT. Trimming removed 7 bases from V and 1 base from J, with 17 bases in between. CDR3 size: 15 residues.

This clone was picked up one time. Other DNA sequences within the sample encode an identical CDR3. The chain carries TRBV11-2 and TRBJ2-5; D is undetermined. Trimming took 3 bases from V and 5 from J, leaving 4 bases between them. The CDR3 is 11 amino acids. Germline CDR1 SGHAT, CDR2 FQNNGV. CDR3 amino acids: CASSFGETQYF. The CDR3 bases are TGTGCCAGCAGCTTTGGTGAGACCCAGTACTTC.

This clone has just one count. The CDR3 nucleotides are TGTGCCAGCAGCTTCCGCGCACTTTCTGGCTACACCTTC. It encodes CASSFRALSGYTF. The rearrangement joins TRBV13 to TRBJ1-2, with D hard to call. The V gene lost 3 bases and the J gene lost 7 bases, with 12 bases spanning the gap. CDR3 length: 13 residues. Germline CDR1 reads PRHDT; CDR2 reads FYEKMQ (reference sequence). The variable domain in full, with the rest retrieved from reference TRBV13 and TRBJ1-2, is AAGVIQSPRHLIKEKRETATLKCYPIPRHDTVYWYQQGPGQDPQFLISFYEKMQSDKGSIPDRFSAQQFSDYHSELNMSSLELGDSALYFCASSFRALSGYTFGSGTRLTVV.